The rows below give T cell receptor beta chains drawn from one sample of a study of CD8 T cells in Susac syndrome. TCRdb independently ran MiXCR on the immunoSEQ multiplex PCR reads; one entry per CDR3 protein. Among more than 130,000 distinct CDR3 sequences listed, 94% were seen once. The sequenced sample consisted of CD8+ T cells from PBMCs. These receptors were obtained from a human donor in good health. Each CDR3 is given with its conserved first and last residue. A D gene is named only where the DNA matches it firmly. Size is omitted from some rows. Given values are once, few, many or a class for expanded clones.

>15|TRBV29-1|TRBD1|NA|TRBJ1-1
TGCAGCGTTGATCGAGGACAGGGCAGAAACACTGAAGCTTTCTTT
CSVDRGQGRNTEAFF
>16|TRBV28|TRBD1|NA|TRBJ2-7
TGTGCCAGCAGTTCCCCCCGGGACAGGGGGCAGGAGCAGCAGTACTTC
CASSSPRDRGQEQQYF
>14|TRBV28|TRBD1|NA|TRBJ2-3
TGTGCCAGCAGTCCTCAGGGGGTCCCAGATACGCAGTATTTT
CASSPQGVPDTQYF
>13|TRBV27|NA|NA|TRBJ2-5
TGTGCCAGCAGTTTGGACTCAGCGGGGACCCAGTACTTC
CASSLDSAGTQYF
>15|TRBV9|TRBD1|NA|TRBJ1-1
TGTGCCAGCAGCGCCGTCCCGGGACAGGCCACTGAAGCTTTCTTT
CASSAVPGQATEAFF
>11|TRBV28|TRBD2|NA|TRBJ2-1
TGTGCCAGCAGTCCAGGACTAGGGGCGTTCTTC
CASSPGLGAFF
>17|TRBV9|NA|once|TRBJ1-1
TGTGCCAGCAGCGAGAGCGCCGGGGGAAATATGAACACTGAAGCTTTCTTT
CASSESAGGNMNTEAFF
>12|TRBV9|NA|NA|TRBJ2-2
TGTGCCAGCAGCGTAGTCGGTGGGGAGCTGTTTTTT
CASSVVGGELFF
>14|TRBV6-2/TRBV6-3|NA|NA|TRBJ2-7
TGTGCCAGCAGTTACGTTGGGGCCTCCTACGAGCAGTACTTC
CASSYVGASYEQYF
>17|TRBV5-6|TRBD2|NA|TRBJ2-2
TGTGCCAGCAGCTTTATCTCGGCGGGAGCGAACACCGGGGAGCTGTTTTTT
CASSFISAGANTGELFF
>13|TRBV20-1|NA|NA|TRBJ1-1
TGCAGTGCAGTGGACACGTCGAACACTGAAGCTTTCTTT
CSAVDTSNTEAFF
>14|TRBV27|NA|NA|TRBJ1-1
TGTGCCAGCAGTTTATCTTGGGGGAACACTGAAGCTTTCTTT
CASSLSWGNTEAFF
>13|TRBV28|TRBD1|NA|TRBJ2-1
TGTGCCAGCATCCCGGCAGGGGGCAATGAGCAGTTCTTC
CASIPAGGNEQFF
>17|TRBV29-1|TRBD1|NA|TRBJ1-2
TGCAGCGTTGAAGCTGGAGCAGACGGACAGGGGAACTATGGCTACACCTTC
CSVEAGADGQGNYGYTF
>11|TRBV27|NA|NA|TRBJ2-7
TGTGCCAGCAGGCAGGGCTACGAGCAGTACTTC
CASRQGYEQYF
>16|TRBV4-1|NA|NA|TRBJ2-4
TGCGCCAGCAGCCAAGTAGAAGGGATGGCCAAAAACATTCAGTACTTC
CASSQVEGMAKNIQYF
>15|TRBV18|NA|NA|TRBJ2-5
TGTGCCAGCTCACCAGTTAGGGTGGGGGAAGAGACCCAGTACTTC
CASSPVRVGEETQYF
>12|TRBV29-1|NA|NA|TRBJ1-1
TGCAGCCCCTATGCGGACAGCACTGAAGCTTTCTTT
CSPYADSTEAFF
>15|TRBV12-3/TRBV12-4|NA|NA|TRBJ1-1
TGTGCCAGCAGTTTTTCGGTTTGGGAGAACACTGAAGCTTTCTTT
CASSFSVWENTEAFF
>15|TRBV20-1|TRBD2|NA|TRBJ2-7
TGCAGTGCTAGAGAGGGCGGGAGCTCCTCCTACGAGCAGTACTTC
CSAREGGSSSYEQYF
>14|TRBV20-1|TRBD1|NA|TRBJ2-7
TGCAGTGTCTGGACAGGGGAAGAATCCTACGAGCAGTACTTC
CSVWTGEESYEQYF
>14|TRBV9|NA|NA|TRBJ2-3
TGTGCCAGCAGCGGGGGGACCGACACAGATACGCAGTATTTT
CASSGGTDTDTQYF
>14|TRBV29-1|TRBD2|NA|TRBJ2-7
TGCAGCGTTGAACTGAGCGGGAGAGGGTACGAGCAGTACTTC
CSVELSGRGYEQYF
>13|TRBV29-1|TRBD1|once|TRBJ2-7
TGCAGCATCCGGGACAGGGGATCCTACGAGCAGTACTTC
CSIRDRGSYEQYF
>13|TRBV7-9|TRBD2|NA|TRBJ2-3
TGTGCCAGCAGCGCCCCCGGGGGGAATACGCAGTATTTT
CASSAPGGNTQYF
>17|TRBV3-1|TRBD1|NA|TRBJ2-4
TGTGCCAGCAGCACTACCGGCGACAGGGGAGCCAAAAACATTCAGTACTTC
CASSTTGDRGAKNIQYF
>13|TRBV7-9|NA|NA|TRBJ1-1
TGTGCCAGCAGTACAGGGTCGGGGACTGAAGCTTTCTTT
CASSTGSGTEAFF
>14|TRBV5-6|NA|NA|TRBJ1-1
TGTGCCAGCAGCTTGGCGCTGGGTCCAGGGGAAGCTTTCTTT
CASSLALGPGEAFF
>10|TRBV27|NA|once|TRBJ2-3
TGTGCCAGCAGTTTCGATACGCAGTATTTT
CASSFDTQYF
>15|TRBV4-3|NA|NA|TRBJ1-5
TGCGCCAGCAGCCAAGATCGGCAGGGGCATCAGCCCCAGCATTTT
CASSQDRQGHQPQHF
>15|TRBV12-3/TRBV12-4|NA|NA|TRBJ2-3
TGTGCCAGCAGTCCTAGTGATGGGTTGGAAGATACGCAGTATTTT
CASSPSDGLEDTQYF
>13|TRBV27|NA|NA|TRBJ1-5
TGTGCCAGCAGTTTCGAATCCAATCAGCCCCAGCATTTT
CASSFESNQPQHF
>15|TRBV7-9|NA|NA|TRBJ2-1
TGTGCCAGCAGCTTAGCGTGGATATCCTACAATGAGCAGTTCTTC
CASSLAWISYNEQFF
>13|TRBV30|NA|NA|TRBJ1-1
TGTGCCTGGGCAACTGGGGAGAACACTGAAGCTTTCTTT
CAWATGENTEAFF
>15|TRBV12-3/TRBV12-4|TRBD2|NA|TRBJ2-7
TGTGCCAGCAGTTTGACGGCGGGAGGGGCCTACGAGCAGTACTTC
CASSLTAGGAYEQYF
>15|TRBV24-1|TRBD2|NA|TRBJ2-5
TGTGCCACCAGTGATTTGCGGGACTACCCAGAGACCCAGTACTTC
CATSDLRDYPETQYF
>15|TRBV20-1|TRBD2|once|TRBJ2-1
TGCAGTGCTAACCGACTAGCGGACTCCTACAATGAGCAGTTCTTC
CSANRLADSYNEQFF
>13|TRBV2|TRBD2|NA|TRBJ2-1
TGTGCCAGTCCTAGCGGGAGGGCCCATGAGCAGTTCTTC
CASPSGRAHEQFF
>12|TRBV5-1|NA|NA|TRBJ2-7
TGCGCCAGCAGCTTACAGGGTGCCGAGCAGTACTTC
CASSLQGAEQYF
>15|TRBV27|TRBD1|NA|TRBJ2-3
TGTGCCAGCATGGGACAGAGATATAGCACAGATACGCAGTATTTT
CASMGQRYSTDTQYF
>16|TRBV5-1|TRBD2|NA|TRBJ2-5
TGCGCCAGCAGCTTATCTGCTAGCGGGAGCCAAGAGACCCAGTACTTC
CASSLSASGSQETQYF
>16|TRBV27|NA|NA|TRBJ2-1
TGTGCCAGCAGTTTGATTCCGGAGAGCTCCTACAATGAGCAGTTCTTC
CASSLIPESSYNEQFF
>12|TRBV29-1|NA|NA|TRBJ2-3
TGCAGCGTCGGGACTGACACAGATACGCAGTATTTT
CSVGTDTDTQYF
>15|TRBV6-2/TRBV6-3|TRBD2|once|TRBJ2-7
TGTGCCAGCAGTCCCGGGACTAGCGGAGGGGCCGAGCAGTACTTC
CASSPGTSGGAEQYF
>12|TRBV29-1|NA|NA|TRBJ2-2
TGCAGCGTTGAAGATCGGACCGGGGAGCTGTTTTTT
CSVEDRTGELFF
>17|TRBV5-6|TRBD2|NA|TRBJ2-2
TGTGCCAGCAGCTTGGACGTAGCGGGAACGAACACCGGGGAGCTGTTTTTT
CASSLDVAGTNTGELFF
>12|TRBV29-1|TRBD2|NA|TRBJ2-7
TGCAGCGTTGCGGCGGGGGGCTACGAGCAGTACTTC
CSVAAGGYEQYF
>16|TRBV5-1|TRBD2|NA|TRBJ2-4
TGCGCCAGCAGTCCCGGGACTAGCGGCGTGGGAAACATTCAGTACTTC
CASSPGTSGVGNIQYF
>13|TRBV3-1|NA|NA|TRBJ2-1
TGTGCCAGCAGCCAAGATGACGGATATGAGCAGTTCTTC
CASSQDDGYEQFF
>14|TRBV6-2/TRBV6-3|NA|NA|TRBJ1-1
TGTGCCAGCAGTCCAATAAGGGGGAGGAATGAAGCTTTCTTT
CASSPIRGRNEAFF
>16|TRBV15|NA|NA|TRBJ2-3
TGTGCCACCAGCAGAGTGTCGACTAGTACAGGGGATACGCAGTATTTT
CATSRVSTSTGDTQYF
>14|TRBV27|TRBD1|NA|TRBJ1-1
TGTGCCAGCAGTTCCTTGGACAGGTCGTATGAAGCTTTCTTT
CASSSLDRSYEAFF
>11|TRBV28|NA|few|TRBJ2-2
TGTGCCAGCAGTACTACCGGGGAGCTGTTTTTT
CASSTTGELFF